This TCR beta chain was recovered during a study of T cells expressing NK-cell markers. TCRdb reprocessed the 5' RACE reads and keeps a single row for each CDR3 protein, giving no DNA. This table lists over 350,000 distinct CDR3 sequences. Germline CDR1 and CDR2: MNHNY and SVGAGI (reference sequence). The CDR3 length is 14 residues. This TCR came from a woman between 50 and 59 years old in good health. The sequenced material came from blood T cells: a sorted CD56 or NKG2C T cell subset, CD4+ or CD8+ T cells, or bulk PBMC T cells (not recorded which). This chain joins TRBV6-6 and TRBJ1-2. CDR3 amino acids: CASQPSAAGRGYTF.